This record covers a single T cell receptor beta chain. Its antigen is unknown. Noted treatment: roughly ten-day PBMC culture with coronavirus spike peptide pools or control peptides (ViraFEST assay). Before TCRs were sequenced, ViraFEST expanded antigen-specific T cells with peptide pools. Oncomine TCR Beta short-read sequencing was applied to DNA from cultured CD4+ T cells. TCRdb independently ran MiXCR on the PCR reads; one entry per CDR3 protein. The data contain nearly 9,000 distinct CDR3 sequences, about 60% of them singletons. The sample originates from a study of vaccination and CD4 T cells after COVID-19. Study-wide background: A median of 101 days (range 35 to 161) separated diagnosis from post-COVID sampling. Overall study results and limits: Median SARS-CoV-2-reactive clonotype numbers rose nonsignificantly, roughly 20 to 40.

This CDR3 has 15 amino acids. V lost 0 bases and J 5 bases, leaving 13 bases between the germline ends. Germline loops: CDR1 SGHAT, CDR2 FQDESV (reference sequence). Source material: CD4+ T cells from blood, cultured in vitro. The chain joins TRBV11-1 to TRBJ1-1; D is unresolved. This clonotype was sampled from a human donor who had recovered from COVID-19. The CDR3 region has the DNA TGTGCCAGCAGCTTAGCCCAACTGTTGATGACTGAAGCTTTCTTT. Translating gives CASSLAQLLMTEAFF.